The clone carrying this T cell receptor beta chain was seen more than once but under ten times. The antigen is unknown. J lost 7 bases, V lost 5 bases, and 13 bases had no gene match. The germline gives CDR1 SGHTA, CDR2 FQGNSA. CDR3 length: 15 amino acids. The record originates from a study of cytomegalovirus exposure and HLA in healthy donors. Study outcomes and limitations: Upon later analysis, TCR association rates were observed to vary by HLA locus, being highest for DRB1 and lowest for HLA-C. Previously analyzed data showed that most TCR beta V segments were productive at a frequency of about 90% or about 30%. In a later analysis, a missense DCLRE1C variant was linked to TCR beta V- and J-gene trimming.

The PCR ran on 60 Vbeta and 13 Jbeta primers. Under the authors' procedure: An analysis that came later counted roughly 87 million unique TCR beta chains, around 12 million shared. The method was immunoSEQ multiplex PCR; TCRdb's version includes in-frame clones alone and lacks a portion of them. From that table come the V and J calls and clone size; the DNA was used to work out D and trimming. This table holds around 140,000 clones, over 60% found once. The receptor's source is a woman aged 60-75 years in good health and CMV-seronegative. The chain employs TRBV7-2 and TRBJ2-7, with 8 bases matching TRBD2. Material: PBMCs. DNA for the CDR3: TGTGCCAGCAGCCAATCCGGACTAGCCCAAGGGGAGCAGTACTTC. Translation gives CASSQSGLAQGEQYF.